Listed below are T cell receptor beta chains from one sample, sequenced in a study of blood T cell repertoires in COVID-19. TCRdb's copy holds only in-frame clones and misses some; the assay was immunoSEQ multiplex PCR. This table holds tens of thousands of clones, 82% found once. The sample taken for sequencing was peripheral blood. These receptors originate from a woman aged 55-75 years with acute or convalescent COVID-19. Both conserved end residues are part of each CDR3. A D gene is named only where the DNA matches it firmly. Some rows mark clone size as missing; the rest say once, few, many or name a class of expanded clone.

J gene | D gene | V gene | CDR3 length | clone size | CDR3 protein | CDR3 DNA
TRBJ1-1 | TRBD1 | TRBV18 | 13 | . | CASSSGQGTEAFF | TGTGCCAGCTCGTCTGGACAGGGCACTGAAGCTTTCTTT
TRBJ1-6 | . | TRBV3-1/TRBV3-2 | 14 | . | CASSPGQNNSPLHF | TGTGCCAGCAGCCCTGGACAGAATAATTCACCCCTCCACTTT
TRBJ2-6 | . | TRBV5-1 | 17 | . | CASSLEPDSSGANVLTF | TGCGCCAGCAGCTTGGAACCCGACAGCTCTGGGGCCAACGTCCTGACTTTC
TRBJ1-2 | . | TRBV18 | 14 | . | CASSGGLFNYGYTF | TGTGCCAGCTCGGGTGGACTTTTTAACTATGGCTACACCTTC
TRBJ1-2 | TRBD1 | TRBV14 | 14 | few | CASSQDITGGGYTF | TGTGCCAGCAGCCAAGATATAACAGGGGGTGGCTACACCTTC
TRBJ2-7 | TRBD2 | TRBV7-8 | 19 | few | CASSPRTSGRLDSSYEQYF | TGTGCCAGCAGCCCGCGGACTAGCGGGCGCTTAGATAGCTCCTACGAGCAGTACTTC
TRBJ1-2 | TRBD1 | TRBV28 | 17 | few | CASNESGTGPLGEGYTF | TGTGCCAGTAATGAATCCGGGACAGGGCCACTGGGGGAGGGCTACACCTTC
TRBJ1-2 | TRBD1 | TRBV29-1 | 14 | . | CSVGDSTSNYGYTF | TGCAGCGTTGGGGACAGCACATCTAACTATGGCTACACCTTC
TRBJ2-7 | . | TRBV7-6 | 13 | . | CASSLALGAGQYF | TGTGCCAGCAGCTTAGCGCTAGGGGCCGGGCAGTACTTC
TRBJ2-5 | TRBD1 | TRBV5-1 | 16 | . | CASSLVGQGKSETQYF | TGCGCCAGCAGCTTAGTGGGACAGGGGAAAAGTGAGACCCAGTACTTC
TRBJ1-2 | . | TRBV5-6 | 15 | few | CASSPGHRRGYGYTF | TGTGCCAGCAGCCCGGGACACCGGAGAGGGTATGGCTACACCTTC
TRBJ1-4 | TRBD1 | TRBV7-8 | 16 | . | CASSLLEQGVGEKLFF | TGTGCCAGCAGCCTATTAGAACAGGGGGTAGGGGAAAAACTGTTTTTT
TRBJ1-2 | . | TRBV5-6 | 15 | . | CASSLLPPAVYGYTF | TGTGCCAGCAGCTTACTGCCCCCCGCCGTCTATGGCTACACCTTC
TRBJ1-1 | TRBD1 | TRBV6-6 | 14 | . | CASSYSEDRVQAFF | TGTGCCAGCAGTTACTCCGAGGACAGGGTTCAAGCTTTCTTT
TRBJ2-7 | . | TRBV27 | 15 | . | CASSFSGRDGTEQYF | TGTGCCAGCAGTTTTTCAGGGCGGGATGGAACCGAGCAGTACTTC
TRBJ2-5 | TRBD2 | TRBV5-1 | 15 | . | CASSWTSGGSETQYF | TGCGCCAGCAGCTGGACTAGCGGGGGGTCGGAGACCCAGTACTTC
TRBJ1-5 | . | TRBV18 | 15 | . | CASSSTGNSNQPQHF | TGTGCCAGCTCATCAACAGGGAACAGCAATCAGCCCCAGCATTTT
TRBJ2-1 | . | TRBV7-2 | 13 | . | CASSAGTYNEQFF | TGTGCCAGCAGCGCGGGAACCTACAATGAGCAGTTCTTC
TRBJ1-5 | TRBD1 | TRBV19 | 17 | . | CASSTRTGGKGYQPQHF | TGTGCCAGTAGTACACGGACAGGCGGGAAGGGGTATCAGCCCCAGCATTTT
TRBJ2-4 | . | TRBV5-4 | 15 | . | CASSLDQGSKNIQYF | TGTGCCAGCAGCTTGGATCAGGGATCCAAAAACATTCAGTACTTC
TRBJ2-4 | . | TRBV5-1 | 16 | . | CASSLGAGLAKNIQYF | TGCGCCAGCAGCTTGGGGGCAGGACTAGCCAAAAACATTCAGTACTTC
TRBJ2-7 | . | TRBV3-1/TRBV3-2 | 17 | . | CASSQTYLRTDSYEQYF | TGTGCCAGCAGCCAAACCTATCTACGGACAGACTCCTACGAGCAGTACTTC
TRBJ1-5 | . | TRBV5-1 | 13 | few | CASSRYSNQPQHF | TGCGCCAGCAGCCGCTATAGCAATCAGCCCCAGCATTTT
TRBJ1-6 | TRBD1 | TRBV7-2 | 15 | . | CASSSRTGANSPLHF | TGTGCCAGCAGCTCGAGGACAGGGGCTAATTCACCCCTCCACTTT
TRBJ1-6 | TRBD1 | TRBV5-8 | 19 | . | CASSLTLGGRGLRNSPLHF | TGTGCCAGCAGCTTGACCCTCGGAGGCAGGGGGTTACGTAATTCACCCCTCCACTTT
TRBJ1-6 | . | TRBV2 | 17 | . | CASSESLGQSYNSPLHF | TGTGCCAGCAGTGAATCTCTCGGACAGAGCTATAATTCACCCCTCCACTTT
TRBJ1-5 | . | TRBV6-5 | 12 | . | CASNAVRQPQHF | TGTGCCAGCAATGCGGTTCGTCAGCCCCAGCATTTT
TRBJ1-1 | TRBD1 | TRBV28 | 15 | . | CASRQPGQGGTEAFF | TGTGCCAGCAGACAACCGGGACAGGGGGGGACTGAAGCTTTCTTT
TRBJ2-2 | TRBD2 | TRBV3-1/TRBV3-2 | 13 | . | CASALADTGELFF | TGTGCCAGCGCTCTAGCGGACACCGGGGAGCTGTTTTTT
TRBJ2-7 | TRBD1 | TRBV6-5 | 16 | . | CASSSPRPGQKYEQYF | TGTGCCAGCAGTTCTCCTAGGCCGGGACAGAAATACGAGCAGTACTTC
TRBJ2-1 | TRBD2 | TRBV4-1 | 19 | . | CASSQIFGTSGSSYNEQFF | TGCGCCAGCAGCCAGATATTCGGGACTAGCGGGAGTTCCTACAATGAGCAGTTCTTC
TRBJ1-1 | TRBD1 | TRBV5-1 | 12 | few | CASSPPTGEAFF | TGCGCCAGCAGCCCACCGACAGGGGAAGCTTTCTTT
TRBJ2-3 | TRBD1 | TRBV29-1 | 15 | . | CSVKTGTGSTDTQYF | TGCAGCGTTAAGACCGGGACAGGTAGCACAGATACGCAGTATTTT
TRBJ2-3 | . | TRBV4-2 | 15 | . | CASSRETTRGYTQYF | TGTGCCAGCAGCCGAGAAACAACCCGCGGGTATACGCAGTATTTT
TRBJ2-3 | TRBD2 | TRBV7-6 | 16 | once | CAGSFSGGRATDTQYF | TGTGCCGGCAGCTTTTCGGGGGGGCGGGCCACAGATACGCAGTATTTT
TRBJ1-3 | . | TRBV3-1/TRBV3-2 | 14 | . | CASSGAYYGNTIYF | TGTGCCAGCAGCGGGGCGTATTACGGAAACACCATATATTTT
TRBJ1-3 | . | TRBV19 | 14 | once | CASSIPGNGNTIYF | TGTGCCAGTAGTATCCCGGGGAATGGAAACACCATATATTTT
TRBJ1-1 | . | TRBV28 | 15 | . | CASSLLTGHQTEAFF | TGTGCCAGCAGTTTGCTAACGGGACACCAGACTGAAGCTTTCTTT
TRBJ2-1 | TRBD2 | TRBV7-2 | 17 | few | CASSAGLAGETRNEQFF | TGTGCCAGCAGCGCCGGACTAGCGGGAGAAACAAGGAATGAGCAGTTCTTC
TRBJ1-2 | . | TRBV14 | 13 | . | CASSQGTVYGYTF | TGTGCCAGCAGCCAAGGAACAGTTTATGGCTACACCTTC
TRBJ2-5 | TRBD2 | TRBV10-3 | 16 | . | CAISDPIAGGRETQYF | TGTGCCATCAGTGATCCGATAGCGGGGGGGCGGGAGACCCAGTACTTC
TRBJ1-6 | . | TRBV7-2 | 16 | . | CASSLEQVGFNSPLHF | TGTGCCAGCAGCTTAGAACAGGTCGGGTTTAATTCACCCCTCCACTTT
TRBJ1-5 | . | TRBV21-1 | 13 | few | CASSNGVPGPQHF | TGTGCCAGCAGCAACGGAGTCCCGGGGCCCCAGCATTTT
TRBJ1-5 | . | TRBV19 | 13 | . | CASSISGNQPQHF | TGTGCCAGTAGTATCAGCGGCAATCAGCCCCAGCATTTT
TRBJ1-4 | . | TRBV6-1 | 15 | . | CASSDRGFTNEKLFF | TGTGCCAGCAGTGATAGGGGATTCACTAATGAAAAACTGTTTTTT
TRBJ1-4 | . | TRBV6-5 | 15 | . | CASRRRGATNEKLFF | TGTGCCAGCAGGCGCAGGGGCGCAACTAATGAAAAACTGTTTTTT
TRBJ2-7 | TRBD1 | TRBV5-6 | 15 | . | CASSLTTGGFYEQYF | TGTGCCAGCAGCCTTACAACAGGGGGATTCTACGAGCAGTACTTC
TRBJ2-7 | . | TRBV5-1 | 13 | . | CASSLGSGYEQYF | TGCGCCAGCAGCTTGGGGTCCGGCTACGAGCAGTACTTC
TRBJ1-3 | TRBD1 | TRBV6-1 | 16 | . | CASSETQGLPGNTIYF | TGTGCCAGCAGTGAAACACAGGGGTTACCCGGAAACACCATATATTTT
TRBJ2-5 | TRBD1 | TRBV30 | 13 | . | CAWSVQGLETQYF | TGTGCCTGGAGTGTACAGGGGTTAGAGACCCAGTACTTC
TRBJ2-7 | TRBD1 | TRBV19 | 15 | . | CASTDSGGGLTEQYF | TGTGCCAGTACCGATTCAGGGGGTGGCCTCACGGAGCAGTACTTC
TRBJ2-1 | . | TRBV5-1 | 21 | . | CASSPVAGASNSPSSYNEQFF | TGCGCCAGCAGCCCTGTGGCAGGGGCGTCCAATAGTCCGAGCTCCTACAATGAGCAGTTCTTC
TRBJ2-1 | . | TRBV9 | 14 | . | CASSVVDRYNEQFF | TGTGCCAGCAGCGTAGTTGACAGGTACAATGAGCAGTTCTTC
TRBJ2-1 | . | TRBV7-3 | 15 | once | CASSTTGDSYNEQFF | TGTGCCAGCAGCACCACAGGAGACTCCTACAATGAGCAGTTCTTC
TRBJ2-7 | . | TRBV29-1 | 11 | . | CSVEERQLQYF | TGCAGCGTTGAAGAACGTCAGTTGCAGTACTTC
TRBJ1-2 | . | TRBV9 | 14 | . | CASSSRREGHGYTF | TGTGCCAGCAGCTCCCGGCGGGAAGGACATGGCTACACCTTC
TRBJ1-2 | TRBD1 | TRBV6-5 | 16 | . | CASSSGTGGLVYGYTF | TGTGCCAGCAGTTCGGGGACAGGGGGCTTAGTCTATGGCTACACCTTC
TRBJ2-1 | . | TRBV7-3 | 17 | . | CASSHGPGVGDYNEQFF | TGTGCCAGCAGCCACGGACCAGGGGTTGGGGACTACAATGAGCAGTTCTTC
TRBJ1-1 | . | TRBV18 | 13 | . | CASSPRGDAEAFF | TGTGCCAGCTCACCGCGGGGAGACGCTGAAGCTTTCTTT